A selection of T cell receptor beta chains follows, all from one sample in a study of control samples from healthy donors and cancer patients. Measured with immunoSEQ multiplex PCR; TCRdb has only the in-frame clones, and not every one. The sample holds roughly 170,000 clones; 90% to 95% are singletons and the top ten take around 1.3%. The sample consisted of blood. These receptors all come from a young woman in good health. Both conserved end residues are part of each CDR3. D genes are given only for firm matches. Not every row has a clone size; where given, it reads once, few, many or a size class.

d_gene: .
abundance: .
v_gene: TRBV6-5
j_gene: TRBJ1-1
CDR3aa: CASSQTFPPTEAFF
CDR3nt: TGTGCCAGCAGCCAGACTTTCCCCCCCACTGAAGCTTTCTTT

d_gene: .
abundance: .
v_gene: TRBV5-1
j_gene: TRBJ2-2
CDR3aa: CASSLERGGTVNTGELFF
CDR3nt: TGCGCCAGCAGCTTGGAGCGAGGAGGGACCGTAAACACCGGGGAGCTGTTTTTT

d_gene: .
abundance: .
v_gene: TRBV3-1/TRBV3-2
j_gene: TRBJ1-1
CDR3aa: CASSVRRNTEAFF
CDR3nt: TGTGCCAGCAGCGTTAGGCGGAACACTGAAGCTTTCTTT

d_gene: .
abundance: .
v_gene: TRBV18
j_gene: TRBJ1-4
CDR3aa: CASSSTATNEKLFF
CDR3nt: TGTGCCAGCTCATCGACAGCAACTAATGAAAAACTGTTTTTT

d_gene: .
abundance: .
v_gene: TRBV7-3
j_gene: TRBJ2-2
CDR3aa: CASSFGRENTGELFF
CDR3nt: TGTGCCAGCAGCTTCGGCAGGGAGAACACCGGGGAGCTGTTTTTT

d_gene: .
abundance: .
v_gene: TRBV18
j_gene: TRBJ1-3
CDR3aa: CASSPAGSSGNTIYF
CDR3nt: TGTGCCAGCTCACCAGCAGGCAGCTCTGGAAACACCATATATTTT

d_gene: .
abundance: .
v_gene: TRBV5-6
j_gene: TRBJ2-4
CDR3aa: CASSLLKNIQYF
CDR3nt: TGTGCCAGCAGCTTGCTGAAAAACATTCAGTACTTC

d_gene: .
abundance: .
v_gene: TRBV10-3
j_gene: TRBJ2-7
CDR3aa: CAIDSGGPYEQYF
CDR3nt: TGTGCCATCGATTCCGGGGGCCCCTACGAGCAGTACTTC

d_gene: TRBD1
abundance: .
v_gene: TRBV7-3
j_gene: TRBJ1-1
CDR3aa: CASSPGTVDTEAFF
CDR3nt: TGTGCCAGCAGCCCCGGGACAGTAGACACTGAAGCTTTCTTT

d_gene: .
abundance: .
v_gene: TRBV28
j_gene: TRBJ2-2
CDR3aa: CASSLWQGEHRGAVF
CDR3nt: TGTGCCAGCAGTTTGTGGCAGGGCGAACACCGGGGAGCTGTTTTT

d_gene: TRBD2
abundance: .
v_gene: TRBV28
j_gene: TRBJ2-2
CDR3aa: CASSGGIAGEVGGELFF
CDR3nt: TGTGCCAGCAGTGGGGGGATAGCGGGAGAGGTCGGCGGGGAGCTGTTTTTT

d_gene: .
abundance: .
v_gene: TRBV11-1
j_gene: TRBJ2-7
CDR3aa: CARSRRGFSNEQYF
CDR3nt: TGTGCCAGGTCCAGGAGGGGGTTTTCCAACGAGCAGTACTTC

d_gene: TRBD1
abundance: .
v_gene: TRBV6-1
j_gene: TRBJ1-2
CDR3aa: CASSDEGAGYSYGYTF
CDR3nt: TGTGCCAGCAGTGATGAGGGGGCCGGATATTCCTATGGCTACACCTTC

d_gene: .
abundance: .
v_gene: TRBV27
j_gene: TRBJ1-3
CDR3aa: CASGYQGNTIYF
CDR3nt: TGTGCCAGCGGATACCAAGGAAACACCATATATTTT

d_gene: .
abundance: .
v_gene: TRBV6-2/TRBV6-3
j_gene: TRBJ2-5
CDR3aa: CASSYGTAPGETQYF
CDR3nt: TGTGCCAGCAGTTACGGCACAGCCCCCGGAGAGACCCAGTACTTC

d_gene: .
abundance: .
v_gene: TRBV5-1
j_gene: TRBJ2-7
CDR3aa: CASSQGGGLSYEQYF
CDR3nt: TGCGCCAGCAGCCAAGGGGGGGGGCTCTCCTACGAGCAGTACTTC

d_gene: TRBD1
abundance: .
v_gene: TRBV5-1
j_gene: TRBJ2-7
CDR3aa: CASSLGQGATVGQYF
CDR3nt: TGCGCCAGCAGCTTGGGACAGGGGGCCACTGTAGGGCAGTACTTC

d_gene: .
abundance: .
v_gene: TRBV3-1/TRBV3-2
j_gene: TRBJ1-4
CDR3aa: CASSKTPQGEKLFF
CDR3nt: TGTGCCAGCAGCAAAACCCCGCAAGGGGAAAAACTGTTTTTT

d_gene: .
abundance: .
v_gene: TRBV4-2
j_gene: TRBJ2-3
CDR3aa: CASSQDDRPTDTQYF
CDR3nt: TGTGCCAGCAGCCAAGATGACAGACCCACAGATACGCAGTATTTT

d_gene: TRBD1
abundance: .
v_gene: TRBV5-1
j_gene: TRBJ1-1
CDR3aa: CASSLSTLGRGRTEAFF
CDR3nt: TGCGCCAGCAGCTTGTCTACCCTTGGCAGGGGGAGAACTGAAGCTTTCTTT

d_gene: .
abundance: once
v_gene: TRBV7-9
j_gene: TRBJ2-7
CDR3aa: CASSFGGRDHEQYF
CDR3nt: TGTGCCAGCAGCTTTGGAGGAAGGGACCACGAGCAGTACTTC

d_gene: .
abundance: .
v_gene: TRBV5-6
j_gene: TRBJ2-1
CDR3aa: CASSLPGFYNEQFF
CDR3nt: TGTGCCAGCAGCTTGCCTGGATTCTACAATGAGCAGTTCTTC

d_gene: TRBD2
abundance: .
v_gene: TRBV28
j_gene: TRBJ2-1
CDR3aa: CASSLTPRELYNEQFF
CDR3nt: TGTGCCAGCAGTTTAACCCCGCGGGAGCTCTACAATGAGCAGTTCTTC

d_gene: .
abundance: .
v_gene: TRBV7-2
j_gene: TRBJ1-1
CDR3aa: CASSKITGFKTEAFF
CDR3nt: TGTGCCAGCAGTAAAATTACAGGGTTTAAGACTGAAGCTTTCTTT

d_gene: TRBD1
abundance: .
v_gene: TRBV6-5
j_gene: TRBJ1-1
CDR3aa: CASRRDRNTEAFF
CDR3nt: TGTGCCAGCAGACGGGACAGGAACACTGAAGCTTTCTTT

d_gene: .
abundance: .
v_gene: TRBV28
j_gene: TRBJ1-3
CDR3aa: CASSYLGPSRADTIYF
CDR3nt: TGTGCCAGCAGTTACCTAGGACCCTCCCGGGCGGACACCATATATTTT

d_gene: .
abundance: .
v_gene: TRBV27
j_gene: TRBJ1-4
CDR3aa: CASSYRENEKLFF
CDR3nt: TGTGCCAGCAGTTACCGGGAAAATGAAAAACTGTTTTTT

d_gene: .
abundance: .
v_gene: TRBV19
j_gene: TRBJ1-6
CDR3aa: CASSNDRLNSPLHF
CDR3nt: TGTGCCAGTAGTAATGACAGGCTGAATTCACCCCTCCACTTT

d_gene: .
abundance: .
v_gene: TRBV5-4
j_gene: TRBJ2-1
CDR3aa: CASSLGQFNNEQFF
CDR3nt: TGTGCCAGCAGCCTAGGACAGTTCAACAATGAGCAGTTCTTC

d_gene: .
abundance: .
v_gene: TRBV11-3
j_gene: TRBJ2-1
CDR3aa: CASSFGGSRNEQFF
CDR3nt: TGTGCCAGCAGCTTCGGTGGGAGTCGCAATGAGCAGTTCTTC

d_gene: .
abundance: .
v_gene: TRBV28
j_gene: TRBJ2-7
CDR3aa: CASITGPSYEQYF
CDR3nt: TGTGCCAGCATTACCGGTCCTTCCTACGAGCAGTACTTC

d_gene: .
abundance: .
v_gene: TRBV6-5
j_gene: TRBJ1-3
CDR3aa: CASSYVGPGNTIYF
CDR3nt: TGTGCCAGCAGTTACGTGGGACCTGGAAACACCATATATTTT

d_gene: TRBD1
abundance: .
v_gene: TRBV27
j_gene: TRBJ2-7
CDR3aa: CASSLFGDRATAYEQYF
CDR3nt: TGTGCCAGCAGTTTATTCGGGGACAGGGCTACCGCCTACGAGCAGTACTTC

d_gene: .
abundance: .
v_gene: TRBV7-2
j_gene: TRBJ2-7
CDR3aa: CASSPSGGVGSYEQYF
CDR3nt: TGTGCCAGCAGCCCCAGTGGGGGAGTTGGCTCCTACGAGCAGTACTTC

d_gene: .
abundance: .
v_gene: TRBV25-1
j_gene: TRBJ2-3
CDR3aa: CASSEQGFLSTDTQYF
CDR3nt: TGTGCCAGCAGTGAGCAGGGGTTTCTTAGCACAGATACGCAGTATTTT

d_gene: .
abundance: .
v_gene: TRBV11-3
j_gene: TRBJ2-7
CDR3aa: CASSLFPTAGYEQYF
CDR3nt: TGTGCCAGCAGCTTATTTCCCACGGCGGGGTACGAGCAGTACTTC

d_gene: .
abundance: .
v_gene: TRBV11-3
j_gene: TRBJ2-5
CDR3aa: CASSLESGFQETQYF
CDR3nt: TGTGCCAGCAGCTTAGAGTCAGGCTTCCAAGAGACCCAGTACTTC

d_gene: TRBD2
abundance: .
v_gene: TRBV3-1/TRBV3-2
j_gene: TRBJ2-1
CDR3aa: CASSRRTSGRLGDEQFF
CDR3nt: TGTGCCAGCAGCCGGAGGACTAGCGGGAGACTTGGAGATGAGCAGTTCTTC

d_gene: TRBD1
abundance: .
v_gene: TRBV18
j_gene: TRBJ2-7
CDR3aa: CASSGQGASYEQYF
CDR3nt: TGTGCCAGCTCGGGACAGGGGGCTAGCTACGAGCAGTACTTC

d_gene: TRBD2
abundance: .
v_gene: TRBV3-1/TRBV3-2
j_gene: TRBJ2-2
CDR3aa: CASSRGGVGELFF
CDR3nt: TGTGCCAGCAGCCGGGGGGGTGTCGGGGAGCTGTTTTTT

d_gene: .
abundance: once
v_gene: TRBV29-1
j_gene: TRBJ1-3
CDR3aa: CSADGLDDDTIYF
CDR3nt: TGCAGCGCTGACGGCCTGGACGATGACACCATATATTTT

d_gene: .
abundance: .
v_gene: TRBV2
j_gene: TRBJ1-1
CDR3aa: CASSEVTRNKGGSGTEAFF
CDR3nt: TGTGCCAGCAGTGAAGTAACCCGGAACAAGGGTGGTTCTGGCACTGAAGCTTTCTTT

d_gene: .
abundance: .
v_gene: TRBV11-1
j_gene: TRBJ1-4
CDR3aa: CASSSGLLNEKLFF
CDR3nt: TGTGCCAGCAGCTCGGGACTCCTTAATGAAAAACTGTTTTTT

d_gene: TRBD1
abundance: .
v_gene: TRBV7-8
j_gene: TRBJ1-5
CDR3aa: CASSLGTGADQPQHF
CDR3nt: TGTGCCAGCAGCTTAGGGACAGGGGCCGATCAGCCCCAGCATTTT

d_gene: .
abundance: .
v_gene: TRBV28
j_gene: TRBJ2-7
CDR3aa: CASTLPGTNYEQYF
CDR3nt: TGTGCCAGCACGCTTCCCGGGACAAACTACGAGCAGTACTTC

d_gene: .
abundance: .
v_gene: TRBV11-3
j_gene: TRBJ2-2
CDR3aa: CASTPSGTPTRGGELFF
CDR3nt: TGTGCCAGCACACCCAGTGGGACTCCAACGAGGGGCGGGGAGCTGTTTTTT

d_gene: TRBD1
abundance: .
v_gene: TRBV27
j_gene: TRBJ2-6
CDR3aa: CASSQGALSGANVLTF
CDR3nt: TGTGCCAGCAGTCAGGGGGCGCTCTCTGGGGCCAACGTCCTGACTTTC

d_gene: .
abundance: .
v_gene: TRBV19
j_gene: TRBJ1-4
CDR3aa: CASSPYSVGRGEKLFF
CDR3nt: TGTGCCAGTAGTCCCTACTCCGTCGGACGGGGTGAAAAACTGTTTTTT

d_gene: .
abundance: .
v_gene: TRBV12-3/TRBV12-4
j_gene: TRBJ1-2
CDR3aa: CASSRTANYGYTF
CDR3nt: TGTGCCAGCAGCCGGACAGCAAACTATGGCTACACCTTC